By its share, the clone carrying this T cell receptor (beta chain) is medium-sized. Each CDR3 protein is one row after TCRdb ran MiXCR on the PCR reads. This sample has about 10,000 distinct CDR3 sequences, with less than 70% found just once. These data belong to a study of tumor-infiltrating lymphocytes in oesophageal squamous cell carcinoma. Germline CDR1 MGHDK, CDR2 SYGVNS. This CDR3 comprises 14 residues. Trimming cost V 7 bases and J 2 bases, with 9 bases left between them. This chain connects TRBV25-1 to TRBJ2-6; D possibly corresponds to TRBD1 (6 bases). The source material was esophageal tumor tissue. The TCR was taken from a male donor with esophageal squamous cell carcinoma. The CDR3 region is CASTNRAGANVLTF. The CDR3 DNA follows: TGTGCCAGCACGAACAGGGCTGGGGCCAACGTCCTGACTTTC.